This T cell receptor beta chain emerged from a study of control samples from healthy donors and cancer patients (dated by TCRdb to about 2020). The library came from the immunoSEQ multiplex PCR assay. Not all clones reach the TCRdb copy of this immuneACCESS table, which keeps in-frame sequences only. Checked studies attribute under half of the gap to unresolved V genes and leave the rest unexplained. This sample lists more than 95,000 clones; roughly 89% were detected once. The ten most abundant clones make up 19% of the sample. As for this clone: There is no known antigen for this receptor. The input lacks base qualities; no much larger clone sits a single base away.

For CDR1 and CDR2, the germline V gene (reference sequence) lists SSHAT and FNYEAQ. There are 16 amino acids in the CDR3, from cysteine to phenylalanine inclusive. Only CDR3 DNA is held: 48 bases, read in frame from base 1. V loses 3 bases at its end and J loses 8 bases; junction bases beyond the gene matches: 7. The sequenced sample was PBMCs. The sequence was obtained from a man aged 55 to 70 with lung cancer. Recombination joined TRBV7-7 with TRBJ2-2; the junction holds 12 bases that match TRBD1. The CDR3 protein: CASSFSGQGAGGELFF. In nucleotide form, the sequence is TGTGCCAGCAGCTTTTCGGGACAGGGGGCTGGAGGGGAGCTGTTTTTT.